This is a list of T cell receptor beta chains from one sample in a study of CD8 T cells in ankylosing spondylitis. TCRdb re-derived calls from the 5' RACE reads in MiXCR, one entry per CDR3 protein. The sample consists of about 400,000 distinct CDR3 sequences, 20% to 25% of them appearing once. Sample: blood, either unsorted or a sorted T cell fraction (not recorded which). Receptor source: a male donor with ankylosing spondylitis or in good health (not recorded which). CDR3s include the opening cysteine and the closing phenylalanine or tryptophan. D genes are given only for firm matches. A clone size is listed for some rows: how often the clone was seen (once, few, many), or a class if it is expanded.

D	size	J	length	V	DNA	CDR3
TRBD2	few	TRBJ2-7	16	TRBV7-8	TGTGCCAGCAGCTTAGTCCCCGCGGGGGGGCTTTACGAGCAGTACTTC	CASSLVPAGGLYEQYF
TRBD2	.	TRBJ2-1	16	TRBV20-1	TGCAGTGCTAGGGCACCCAGCGGGGGGGAATACAATGAGCAGTTCTTC	CSARAPSGGEYNEQFF
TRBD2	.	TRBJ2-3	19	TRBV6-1	TGTGCCAGCAGAGGACAGGGACTAGCGGGGGGATTCCCCGAAGATACGCAGTATTTT	CASRGQGLAGGFPEDTQYF
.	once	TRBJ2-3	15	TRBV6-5	TGTGCCAGCAGTTACTCGACGGTGGCGCCTGATACGCAGTATTTT	CASSYSTVAPDTQYF
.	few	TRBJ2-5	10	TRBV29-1	TGCAGCGTTGGGGCCATGGAACAGACCTTC	CSVGAMEQTF
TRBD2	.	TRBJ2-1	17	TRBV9	TGTGCCAGCAGCGTAGTAATAGCGGGGGGTTCCTACAATGAGCAGTTCTTC	CASSVVIAGGSYNEQFF
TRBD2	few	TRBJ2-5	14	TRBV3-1	TGTGCCAGCAGCCAAAGGCGGGGGACGGAGACCCAGTACTTC	CASSQRRGTETQYF
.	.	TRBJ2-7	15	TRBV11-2	TGTGCCAGCAGCTTAGATCGGGGCCCATTCTACGAGCAGTACTTC	CASSLDRGPFYEQYF
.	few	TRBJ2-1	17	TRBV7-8	TGTGCCAGCAGCTTCACCAGGGCCCTCCATATCTACAATGAGCAGTTCTTC	CASSFTRALHIYNEQFF
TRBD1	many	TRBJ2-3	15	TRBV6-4	TGTGCCAGCAGTCAGGGACAGGAGAGCACAGATACGCAGTATTTT	CASSQGQESTDTQYF
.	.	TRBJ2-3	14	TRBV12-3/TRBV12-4	TGTGCCAGCAGTTTCGAGAACAGGGCAGATACGCAGTATTTT	CASSFENRADTQYF
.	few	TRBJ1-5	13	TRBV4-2	TGTGCCAGCAGCCAGGACTTAAATCAGCCCCAGCATTTT	CASSQDLNQPQHF
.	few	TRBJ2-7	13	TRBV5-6	TGTGCCAGCAGCTCCGGAGGGAGCCACGAGCAGTACTTC	CASSSGGSHEQYF
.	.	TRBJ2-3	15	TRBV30	TGTGCCTGGAGTGTACTCGGAGGGAGCACAGATACGCAGTATTTT	CAWSVLGGSTDTQYF
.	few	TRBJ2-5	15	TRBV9	TGTGCCAGCAGCGCTGAAGGAGGGGTACAAGAGACCCAGTACTTC	CASSAEGGVQETQYF
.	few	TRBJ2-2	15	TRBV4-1	TGCGCCAGCAGCCAAGGTCAGAAGAACACCGGGGAGCTGTTTTTT	CASSQGQKNTGELFF